A single sample gave rise to the 2 T cell receptor beta chains below, sequenced in a study of OX40 agonist ivuxolimab in advanced cancers. The protocol was immunoSEQ multiplex PCR, while the TCRdb copy is restricted to in-frame clones and leaves out a portion. The sample records tens of thousands of clones, 80% to 90% being singletons. The sample was CD4+ or CD8+ T cells sorted from blood, taken in a trial of the OX40 agonist ivuxolimab. The receptors stem from an adult with an advanced solid tumor such as melanoma, head and neck, liver or kidney cancer.

V usage is TRBV18 and J usage is TRBJ2-6, with TRBD1 matching over 9 bases. CDR3 length: 17 residues. J lost 2 bases, V lost 5 bases, and 7 bases had no gene match. Germline V gives CDR1 KGHSH, CDR2 LQKENI. CDR3 in DNA: TGTGCCAGCTCAGTAGCCGGGACAGGGACTGGGGCCAACGTCCTGACTTTC. It translates to CASSVAGTGTGANVLTF.

This clone was seen a few times. V usage is TRBV28 and J usage is TRBJ1-6; maybe TRBD1 (5 bases). This CDR3 region has 12 residues. Trimming removed 6 bases at V and 12 bases at J, with 12 bases between. In germline, CDR1 is MDHEN, CDR2 SYDVKM. The CDR3 spells CASSPPGKPLHF. CDR3 nucleotides: TGTGCCAGCAGCCCCCCAGGGAAACCCCTCCACTTT.